The 30 T cell receptor beta chains presented below share a single source sample, sequenced in a study of shared clonotypes between healthy human individuals. This table comes from immunoSEQ multiplex PCR, and its TCRdb copy is limited to in-frame clones, with some not included. The table records about 1.1 million clones, 70% to 80% of them present only once. Material: memory CD4+ T cells from PBMCs. Subset reported: CD45RA-negative fraction. The receptors derive from a man between 18 and 35 years old in good health. Some clones in this sample may be carry-over from other donors' samples.

V usage is TRBV29-1 and J usage is TRBJ2-5; no reliable D call. V was trimmed by 5 bases and J by 1 base, leaving 8 bases between them. Germline V gene data show CDR1 as SQVTM and CDR2 as ANQGSEA. The CDR3 extends over 12 amino acids. CDR3 loop: CSVLTGQETQYF. As DNA, the CDR3 is TGCAGCGTTCTTACCGGCCAAGAGACCCAGTACTTC.

The chain employs TRBV18 and TRBJ2-7; 8 positions agree with TRBD1. CDR3 length: 14 residues. The junction had 8 bases not matched to a gene; V was cut back by 3 bases and J by 7 bases. Germline-derived CDR1 and CDR2 are KGHSH and LQKENI. CDR3 loop: CASSPLQGAGEQYF. The CDR3, as DNA: TGTGCCAGCTCACCCCTGCAGGGGGCAGGGGAGCAGTACTTC.

The V call is TRBV10-3, the J call TRBJ2-1, with 7 bases that match TRBD1. CDR3 length equals 14 residues. CDR1 and CDR2 (germline): ENHRY, SYGVKD. V trimming: 5 bases; J trimming: 2 bases; junction bases outside the gene matches: 3. As DNA, the CDR3 is TGTGCCATCAGTCCCGACAGGGCCTACAATGAGCAGTTCTTC. It translates to CAISPDRAYNEQFF.

The J gene is TRBJ2-7, the V gene TRBV29-1; D unresolved. The CDR3 consists of 14 residues. Germline loops: CDR1 SQVTM, CDR2 ANQGSEA. V lost 4 bases and J lost 2, with 15 bases in between. The CDR3 loop reads CSVGGRTGTYEQYF. DNA of the CDR3: TGCAGCGTTGGGGGAAGGACGGGTACCTACGAGCAGTACTTC.

This clone was counted a single time. The chain is built from TRBV4-1 and TRBJ2-5; D might be TRBD1 (5 bases). Germline V gene data show CDR1 as MGHRA and CDR2 as YSYEKL. V dropped 0 bases and J dropped 5 bases, with 7 bases sitting between them. There are 13 residues in the CDR3. CDR3 protein: CASSQDQGETQYF. The DNA for the CDR3 is TGCGCCAGCAGCCAAGATCAGGGCGAGACCCAGTACTTC.

V gene TRBV7-9 combines with J gene TRBJ2-5; TRBD1 matches at 9 bases. Trimming at V came to 6 bases and at J to 5 bases, leaving 22 bases not matched to a gene. CDR1 is SEHNR, CDR2 FQNEAQ, per germline (reference sequence). The CDR3 totals 19 residues. CDR3 in amino acids: CASRRVPGQGLFTEETQYF. The CDR3, as DNA: TGTGCCAGCAGGCGAGTCCCGGGACAGGGCCTTTTTACCGAGGAGACCCAGTACTTC.

The chain uses TRBV5-1 and TRBJ2-2, with TRBD2 matching 8 bases. Looked up from germline, CDR1 is SGHRS and CDR2 is YFSETQ. CDR3 length: 16 residues. The junction had 9 bases not matched to a gene; V was cut back by 4 bases and J by 4 bases. The CDR3: CASSGIAGTGTGELFF. The CDR3 nucleotides are TGCGCCAGCAGCGGTATAGCGGGAACCGGCACCGGGGAGCTGTTTTTT.

The chain couples TRBV2 to TRBJ1-2, with a weak D call TRBD1 (5 bases). Germline V gives CDR1 SNHLY, CDR2 FYNNEI. The length of the CDR3 is 12 residues. The V end lost 4 bases, the J end lost 8 bases, and 11 bases lay between the germline ends. The CDR3 loop is CASSVLGEGYTF. The CDR3 coding sequence is TGTGCCAGCAGTGTTTTGGGGGAGGGCTACACCTTC.

Comment on this clone: One end of the junction does not line up with germline, which may come from a read error. J is TRBJ1-5 and V is TRBV6-1; 9 positions agree with TRBD1. In germline, CDR1 is MNHNS, CDR2 SASEGT. This CDR3 has 12 residues. As DNA, the CDR3 is TGTGCCAGCAGTGAAGCAGGGGACAGGGAATATTTT. Translation gives CASSEAGDREYF.

The chain employs TRBV5-6 and TRBJ2-5; no firm D call. Trimming removed 0 bases from V and 2 bases from J, with 11 bases in between. The germline CDR1 and CDR2 sequences are SGHDT and YYEEEE. This CDR3 is 15 amino acids long. As DNA, the CDR3 is TGTGCCAGCAGCTTGGCCAATTTTCTGCAAGAGACCCAGTACTTC. This sequence encodes CASSLANFLQETQYF.

The chain joins TRBV27 to TRBJ2-2; D is possibly TRBD1 (6 bases). V lost 5 bases and J 4 bases, leaving 11 bases between the germline ends. Germline V gene lookup returns CDR1 MNHEY and CDR2 SMNVEV (reference sequence). The CDR3 runs to 14 residues. The CDR3 is CASSPQGVTGELFF. CDR3 nucleotides: TGTGCCAGCAGTCCACAGGGAGTCACCGGGGAGCTGTTTTTT.

CDR3 sequence: CASSSRGSEAFF. In nucleotides, the CDR3 is TGTGCCAGCAGCTCCCGAGGTTCTGAAGCTTTCTTT. The J gene is TRBJ1-1, the V gene TRBV7-9; D gene ambiguous. The CDR3 extends over 12 amino acids. The germline CDR1 and CDR2 sequences are SEHNR and FQNEAQ (reference sequence). V dropped 4 bases and J dropped 6 bases, with 9 bases sitting between them.

This clone came up once. The rearrangement uses TRBV2 and TRBJ2-4; no reliable D call. This CDR3 has 14 amino acids. The ends were cut back, 2 bases at V and 3 bases at J, with 8 bases in the middle. CDR1 and CDR2 (germline): SNHLY, FYNNEI. The CDR3 DNA is TGTGCCAGCAGTGAACGCAGTAACAAAAACATTCAGTACTTC. This sequence encodes CASSERSNKNIQYF.

This clone was seen once. The chain joins TRBV7-3 to TRBJ2-5; D call uncertain. Germline V gene sequence: CDR1 SGHTA, CDR2 FQGTGA. The V and J ends lost 5 bases and 1 base respectively, with 14 bases between them. This CDR3 comprises 15 residues. Here the CDR3 reads CASSRQGPPQETQYF. CDR3 sequence (DNA): TGTGCCAGCAGCCGTCAAGGGCCGCCCCAAGAGACCCAGTACTTC. Combining the CDR3 with reference TRBV7-3 and TRBJ2-5 gives the whole variable domain GAGVSQTPSNKVTEKGKYVELRCDPISGHTALYWYRQSLGQGPEFLIYFQGTGAADDSGLPNDRFFAVRPEGSVSTLKIQRTERGDSAVYLCASSRQGPPQETQYFGPGTRLLVL.

A few counts support this clone. Other DNA sequences in the sample encode the same CDR3. The chain links TRBV2 to TRBJ1-2, with D tentatively TRBD1 (6 bases). Germline V CDR1 and CDR2: SNHLY, FYNNEI. This CDR3 has 13 residues. Trimming stripped 6 bases from V and 4 bases from J, with 12 bases between. The CDR3 DNA sequence: TGTGCCAGCAGCCCGGACAGCCTCTATGGCTACACCTTC. Its protein product is CASSPDSLYGYTF. The variable domain in full, completed from reference TRBV2 and TRBJ1-2, reads EPEVTQTPSHQVTQMGQEVILRCVPISNHLYFYWYRQILGQKVEFLVSFYNNEISEKSEIFDDQFSVERPDGSNFTLKIRSTKLEDSAMYFCASSPDSLYGYTFGSGTRLTVV.

Only one count was recorded for this clone. The V call is TRBV5-5, the J call TRBJ2-7; TRBD2 might be the D (6 bases). Germline V gives CDR1 SGHKS, CDR2 YYEKEE (reference sequence). V was clipped by 4 bases and J by 3 bases, with 17 bases between them. This CDR3 comprises 15 residues. Here the CDR3 reads CASSPKEGTSYEQYF. CDR3 in DNA: TGTGCCAGCAGCCCGAAGGAGGGAACGAGCTACGAGCAGTACTTC.

This clone has just a few counts. CDR3 region: CASSFQDGTGAYEQYF. Here the CDR3 DNA reads TGTGCCAGCAGCTTTCAAGACGGGACCGGCGCCTACGAGCAGTACTTC. This chain connects TRBV5-8 to TRBJ2-7; D possibly matches TRBD1 or TRBD2 (5 bases each). V was shortened by 2 bases and J by 2 bases, with 17 bases between the two germline ends. Germline V gene data show CDR1 as SGHTS and CDR2 as YDEGEE. CDR3 length: 16 residues.

This chain connects TRBV5-8 to TRBJ1-2; 7 bases are a match to TRBD1. Per the germline V gene, CDR1 is SGHTS and CDR2 is YDEGEE. The CDR3 runs 13 residues. Trimming cost V 6 bases and J 7 bases; bases outside gene matches: 9. Here the CDR3 reads CASTPEGAGGYTF. CDR3 coding DNA: TGTGCCAGCACCCCGGAGGGGGCGGGTGGCTACACCTTC.

The chain employs TRBV7-9 and TRBJ2-7; TRBD2 is a possible D gene (5 bases). Germline V CDR1 and CDR2: SEHNR, FQNEAQ (reference sequence). Trimming stripped 4 bases from V and 3 bases from J, with 7 bases between. The CDR3 totals 12 residues. The CDR3 spells CASSWGVYEQYF. The CDR3 bases are TGTGCCAGCAGCTGGGGAGTCTACGAGCAGTACTTC.

This clone was seen a single time. The sample holds other DNA sequences that translate to the same CDR3. The V call is TRBV28, the J call TRBJ2-3, with 8 bases identical to TRBD1. The length of the CDR3 is 14 residues. CDR1 is MDHEN and CDR2 is SYDVKM in the germline V gene. The ends lost 7 bases at V and 0 bases at J; junction bases unmatched: 3. In nucleotides, the CDR3 is TGTGCCAGCACCACAGGGGGTAGCACAGATACGCAGTATTTT. Translated, it gives CASTTGGSTDTQYF.

The chain recombines TRBV15 with TRBJ1-4; no clear D gene. V lost 3 bases and J 12 bases, leaving 17 bases between the germline ends. The length of the CDR3 is 14 residues. Germline V gene lookup returns CDR1 LNHNV and CDR2 YYDKDF (reference sequence). CDR3 DNA: TGTGCCACCAGCAGGGAAGGAGGGCGACCTCAACTGTTTTTT. It yields the protein CATSREGGRPQLFF.

This chain connects TRBV10-3 to TRBJ1-5, with 8 bases that match TRBD1. V lost 2 bases and J lost 2; bases outside the gene matches: 2. From germline, CDR1 is ENHRY and CDR2 SYGVKD. This CDR3 contains 15 residues. Here the CDR3 reads CAISETDRGNQPQHF. DNA for the CDR3: TGTGCCATCAGTGAGACGGACAGGGGCAATCAGCCCCAGCATTTT.

This chain connects TRBV15 to TRBJ2-2, with D unclear. V was shortened by 0 bases and J by 2 bases, with 4 bases between the two germline ends. This CDR3 region has 14 residues. The V gene's germline CDR1 is LNHNV and CDR2 YYDKDF (reference sequence). As DNA, the CDR3 is TGTGCCACCAGCAGAGATACCAACACCGGGGAGCTGTTTTTT. Translating gives CATSRDTNTGELFF.

This sequence joins TRBV5-1 and TRBJ2-2; D remains ambiguous. The CDR3 runs to 14 residues. Trimming removed 0 bases at V and 5 bases at J, with 8 bases between. CDR1 is SGHRS and CDR2 is YFSETQ in the germline V gene. The CDR3 DNA is TGCGCCAGCAGCTTGGGGGTGACGACCGGGGAGCTGTTTTTT. Residues: CASSLGVTTGELFF. Variable domain in full (rest from reference TRBV5-1 and TRBJ2-2): KAGVTQTPRYLIKTRGQQVTLSCSPISGHRSVSWYQQTPGQGLQFLFEYFSETQRNKGNFPGRFSGRQFSNSRSEMNVSTLELGDSALYLCASSLGVTTGELFFGEGSRLTVL.

The V gene is TRBV7-2, the J gene TRBJ1-2, with D unclear. The V and J ends lost 6 bases and 6 bases respectively, with 14 bases between them. Germline lookup yields CDR1 SGHTA and CDR2 FQGNSA. The CDR3 spans 13 residues. The chain's CDR3 is CASRNMPRDGYTF. CDR3 nucleotides: TGTGCCAGCAGGAATATGCCCCGGGATGGCTACACCTTC.

Regarding this clone: Other DNA sequences in this sample translate to the same CDR3. The chain has TRBV7-3 and TRBJ2-5; D not certain. The CDR3 covers 13 residues. V lost 3 bases to trimming and J lost 5 bases, with 10 bases between them. Per the germline V gene, CDR1 is SGHTA and CDR2 is FQGTGA. The CDR3 coding sequence is TGTGCCAGCAGCTTTGGGCTATTGGAGACCCAGTACTTC. This translates into CASSFGLLETQYF.

This chain connects TRBV7-2 to TRBJ2-6; 7 bases line up with TRBD1. V shed 8 bases and J 5 bases; nucleotides not matched to a gene: 6. Germline CDR1 is SGHTA and CDR2 is FQGNSA. The CDR3 is 14 amino acids. The CDR3 nucleotides are TGTGCCAGCTTCAACAGGGGTTGGGCCAACGTCCTGACTTTC. It is translated as CASFNRGWANVLTF.

This rearrangement joins TRBV7-2 to TRBJ2-2, with D possibly being TRBD1 (5 bases). Trimming stripped 2 bases from V and 0 bases from J, with 13 bases between. Germline V lookup: CDR1 SGHTA, CDR2 FQGNSA. The length of the CDR3 is 17 residues. CDR3 protein: CASSLIWGVSNTGELFF. The CDR3 DNA follows: TGTGCCAGCAGCTTAATCTGGGGCGTCTCGAACACCGGGGAGCTGTTTTTT. Filled out from reference TRBV7-2 and TRBJ2-2, the complete variable domain reads GAGVSQSPSNKVTEKGKDVELRCDPISGHTALYWYRQSLGQGLEFLIYFQGNSAPDKSGLPSDRFSAERTGGSVSTLTIQRTQQEDSAVYLCASSLIWGVSNTGELFFGEGSRLTVL.

The V and J genes are TRBV20-1 and TRBJ2-1, with no clear D. V was shortened by 6 bases and J by 8 bases, with 11 bases between the two germline ends. This CDR3 comprises 11 residues. Germline loops: CDR1 DFQATT, CDR2 SNEGSKA (reference sequence). The CDR3 protein is CSAARRDEQFF. The CDR3 DNA is TGCAGTGCGGCCCGACGCGATGAGCAGTTCTTC.

The chain is built from TRBV14 and TRBJ1-1; TRBD1 might be the D (5 bases). Germline loops: CDR1 SGHDN, CDR2 FVKESK. The ends were cut back, 6 bases at V and 4 bases at J, with 15 bases in the middle. The CDR3 runs to 14 residues. The CDR3 DNA reads as TGTGCCAGCAGGCAAAGCGCTGGGGGCACTGAAGCTTTCTTT. The encoded protein is CASRQSAGGTEAFF. The entire variable domain, with the rest obtained from reference TRBV14 and TRBJ1-1, is as follows: EAGVTQFPSHSVIEKGQTVTLRCDPISGHDNLYWYRRVMGKEIKFLLHFVKESKQDESGMPNNRFLAERTGGTYSTLKVQPAELEDSGVYFCASRQSAGGTEAFFGQGTRLTVV.